A single sample gave rise to the 3 T cell receptor beta chains below, sequenced in a study of cytomegalovirus exposure and HLA in healthy donors. The PCR was carried out with 60 Vbeta primers and 13 Jbeta primers. The method was immunoSEQ multiplex PCR; TCRdb's version includes in-frame clones alone and lacks a portion of them. The sample carries tens of thousands of clones, around 79% recorded once. Sample: PBMCs. The source is a male donor in good health and CMV-seropositive.

The chain has TRBV5-1 and TRBJ1-3; TRBD1 aligns across 8 bases. Germline V CDR1 and CDR2: SGHRS, YFSETQ. After removal of 5 bases from V and 0 bases from J, the junction contained 7 bases not matched to a gene. This CDR3 is 16 amino acids long. The CDR3 here is CASSPTGGLSGNTIYF. The CDR3, as DNA: TGCGCCAGCAGTCCCACAGGGGGACTCTCTGGAAACACCATATATTTT.

This chain connects TRBV5-1 to TRBJ2-5, with a possible D match to TRBD2 (6 bases). This CDR3 has 14 amino acids. V lost 4 bases to trimming and J lost 1 base, with 11 bases between them. Germline CDR1 and CDR2: SGHRS and YFSETQ. The CDR3 reads CASSVLATQETQYF. The DNA of the CDR3 is TGCGCCAGCAGCGTCCTAGCGACCCAAGAGACCCAGTACTTC.

The rearrangement uses TRBV28 and TRBJ2-7; tentatively, D is TRBD2 (5 bases). Germline V gene lookup returns CDR1 MDHEN and CDR2 SYDVKM. This CDR3 region has 14 residues. Trimming left V 5 bases short and J 2 bases short, with 13 bases between. The CDR3 nucleotides read TGTGCCAGCAGTCCCGACCCCGGGGCCTACGAGCAGTACTTC. Translation gives CASSPDPGAYEQYF.